Listed below are T cell receptor beta chains from one sample, sequenced in a study of graft-versus-host responses after intestinal transplantation. Using immunoSEQ multiplex PCR, the repertoire was profiled, and TCRdb retains in-frame clones only, with some absent. The table records under 55,000 clones, over 75% of them present only once. The input for sequencing was PBMCs, taken 524 days after transplant. These receptors all stem from a human patient who received an intestinal transplant, so some T cells may come from the graft donor. The CDR3 runs from the conserved cysteine through the conserved F or W. D genes are given only for firm matches. The size entry is marked missing in some rows and otherwise reads once, few, many or a size class.

>TRBJ2-7|15|TRBV11-2|-|TRBD2
TGTGCCAGCAGCTCTCTCGGGGGGACGGCGACCGAGCAGTACTTC
CASSSLGGTATEQYF
>TRBJ2-1|13|TRBV7-9|-|-
TGTGCCAGCAGCCCCGTCTCCTACAATGAGCAGTTCTTC
CASSPVSYNEQFF
>TRBJ2-7|16|TRBV4-1|-|TRBD1
TGCGCCAGCAGCCAAGATGGGGACAGGGGACACTACGAGCAGTACTTC
CASSQDGDRGHYEQYF
>TRBJ1-2|14|TRBV19|-|-
TGTGCCACCGACGAGTTGGGGGGACGCTATGGCTACACCTTC
CATDELGGRYGYTF
>TRBJ1-1|16|TRBV7-2|-|TRBD1
TGTGCCAGCAGCTTAGATCACGGGACAGGGATTACTGAAGCTTTCTTT
CASSLDHGTGITEAFF
>TRBJ1-2|15|TRBV10-2|few|TRBD1
TGCGCCAGCAGTGAGTCGGTGACAGGGAACTATGGCTACACCTTC
CASSESVTGNYGYTF
>TRBJ1-5|16|TRBV4-1|few|-
TGCGCCAGCAGCCAAGAAAGCAGGGTGGGATATCAGCCCCAGCATTTT
CASSQESRVGYQPQHF
>TRBJ2-7|13|TRBV5-1|-|-
TGCGCCAGCAGCCAGAAGGTCGATTACGAGCAGTACTTC
CASSQKVDYEQYF
>TRBJ2-7|14|TRBV28|-|-
TGTGCCAGCAGTCCCCGCACTGTATCCTACGAGCAGTACTTC
CASSPRTVSYEQYF
>TRBJ2-2|14|TRBV2|-|-
TGTGCCAGCATGCGGAGTCCGAACACCGGGGAGCTGTTTTTT
CASMRSPNTGELFF
>TRBJ1-2|15|TRBV6-6|-|TRBD1
TGTGCCAGCAGTTACTCGGAGACAGGGCGAATGGGCTACACCTTC
CASSYSETGRMGYTF
>TRBJ2-7|16|TRBV10-3|-|TRBD1
TGTGCCATCAGTGAGTCGGGGGGACAGGTCTCCTACGAGCAGTACTTC
CAISESGGQVSYEQYF
>TRBJ2-7|15|TRBV7-9|-|TRBD1
TGTGCCAGCAGCTCAGCCGGGACAGGTCTCTACGAGCAGTACTTC
CASSSAGTGLYEQYF
>TRBJ2-7|14|TRBV18|-|-
TGTGCCAGCTCACCACCGCTAGGGTCCTACGAGCAGTACTTC
CASSPPLGSYEQYF
>TRBJ1-5|15|TRBV19|-|-
TGTGCCAGTAGTATATCGGACAGTAGCAATCAGCCCCAGCATTTT
CASSISDSSNQPQHF
>TRBJ2-7|13|TRBV7-8|-|-
TGTGCCAGCAGCATAGGACCCGAAGACGAGCAGTACTTC
CASSIGPEDEQYF
>TRBJ2-3|16|TRBV9|-|-
TGTGCCAGCAGCGTAGAAGGCTGGGGGCGGACAGATACGCAGTATTTT
CASSVEGWGRTDTQYF
>TRBJ2-3|17|TRBV7-8|once|TRBD2
TGTGCCAGCAGCCCCCGGACTAGCGGGACTAAACACGATACGCAGTATTTT
CASSPRTSGTKHDTQYF
>TRBJ1-2|13|TRBV28|-|-
TGTGCCAGCACCTCTCGGGCTCGGGATGGCTACACCTTC
CASTSRARDGYTF
>TRBJ1-5|12|TRBV6-1|-|-
TGTGCCACCAGACAAAGCAATCAGCCCCAGCATTTT
CATRQSNQPQHF
>TRBJ2-7|16|TRBV2|-|TRBD1
TGTGCCAGCAGATCACCGGGACAGGGCTCGCCCTACGAGCAGTACTTC
CASRSPGQGSPYEQYF
>TRBJ2-5|17|TRBV4-1|-|TRBD2
TGCGCCAGCAGCCAAGATACTAGCGGCCATGGTATAGAGACCCAGTACTTC
CASSQDTSGHGIETQYF
>TRBJ2-2|14|TRBV14|-|-
TGTGCCAGCAGCCAGACCGCGAACACCGGGGAGCTGTTTTTT
CASSQTANTGELFF
>TRBJ1-2|13|TRBV6-1|-|TRBD1
TGTGCCAGCAGTGAACAGGGGGCGTATGGCTACACCTTC
CASSEQGAYGYTF